This TCR beta chain was captured in a study of T cell changes during pregnancy in multiple sclerosis. Trimming removed 8 bases from V and 4 bases from J, with 12 bases in between. Germline-derived CDR1 and CDR2 are LNHDA and SQIVND (reference sequence). CDR3 length: 13 amino acids. Produced via immunoSEQ multiplex PCR; TCRdb's table is partial and in-frame only. The sample lists tens of thousands of clones; about 92% were seen once. J is TRBJ2-1 and V is TRBV19; D possibly corresponds to TRBD1 (6 bases). This TCR was recovered from a female donor in good health, enrolled as a control in a pregnancy study. Sample: peripheral blood, taken in the third trimester of pregnancy. CDR3 bases: TGTGCCAGTGGTGGGACACCATACAATGAGCAGTTCTTC. Residues: CASGGTPYNEQFF.